This TCR beta chain appears in the sequencing data of a study of blood T cell repertoires in COVID-19. Trimming stripped 0 bases from V and 2 bases from J, with 14 bases between. Per the germline V gene, CDR1 is MGHRA and CDR2 is YSYEKL. The CDR3 has 18 amino acids. Libraries were prepared by immunoSEQ multiplex PCR; TCRdb keeps only in-frame clonotypes and omits some of them. The table lists roughly 150,000 clones, about 85% of them singletons, with roughly 13% in the top ten. The chain combines TRBV4-1 with TRBJ1-6; D might be TRBD1 (6 bases). The sequenced material came from peripheral blood. The receptor was isolated from a man aged 70 or older who had recovered from COVID-19. In DNA form, the CDR3 reads TGCGCCAGCAGCCAAGACAACCAGTCAGGGGCCTATAATTCACCCCTCCACTTT. It yields the protein CASSQDNQSGAYNSPLHF.